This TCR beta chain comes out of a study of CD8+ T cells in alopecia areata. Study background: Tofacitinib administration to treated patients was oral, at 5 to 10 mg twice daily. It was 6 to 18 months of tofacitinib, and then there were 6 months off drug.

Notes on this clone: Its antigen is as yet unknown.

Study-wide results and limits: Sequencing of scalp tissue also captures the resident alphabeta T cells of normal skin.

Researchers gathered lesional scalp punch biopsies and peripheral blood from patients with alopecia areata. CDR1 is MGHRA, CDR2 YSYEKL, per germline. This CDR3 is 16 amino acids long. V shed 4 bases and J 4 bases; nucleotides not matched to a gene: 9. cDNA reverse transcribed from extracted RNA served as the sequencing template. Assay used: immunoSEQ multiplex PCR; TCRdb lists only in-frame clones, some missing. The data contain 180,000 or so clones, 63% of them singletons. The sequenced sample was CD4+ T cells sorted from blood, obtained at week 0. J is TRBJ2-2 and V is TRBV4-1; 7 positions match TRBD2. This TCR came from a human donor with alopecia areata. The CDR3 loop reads CASSPTSGAVTGELFF. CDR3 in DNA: TGCGCCAGCAGCCCAACAAGCGGGGCGGTCACCGGGGAGCTGTTTTTT.